This T cell receptor beta chain derives from a study of Graves' ophthalmopathy and Graves' hyperthyroidism. Whole-study results and caveats: This model predicted ophthalmopathy progression (sensitivity about 67%, specificity 72.22%).

Trimming cost V 4 bases and J 2 bases, with 14 bases left between them. The germline gives CDR1 SQVTM, CDR2 ANQGSEA. The CDR3 spans 14 residues. From RNA, the CDR3 regions of TCR beta chains were amplified and sequenced. HTBI primers primed a first-round RT-PCR, and a second-round multiplex PCR followed. TCRdb passed the multiplex PCR reads through MiXCR, listing each CDR3 protein once. The sample has 40,000 or so distinct CDR3 sequences, over 40% seen once. Concerning this clonotype: Its antigen is unidentified.

With a duration under 3 months, ophthalmopathy in the donors showed moderate-to-severe activity, CAS ≥3 and NOSPECS ≥4. Enrollment excluded any patients with other autoimmune diseases, uncontrolled infections, pregnancy or lactation. The V call is TRBV29-1, the J call TRBJ1-1, with D possibly being TRBD1 (6 bases). The sequenced material came from peripheral blood. This TCR was sampled from an adult man with Graves' ophthalmopathy. The CDR3 protein is CSVVAGGSNTEAFF. The CDR3 DNA follows: TGCAGCGTTGTAGCGGGGGGCTCCAACACTGAAGCTTTCTTT.